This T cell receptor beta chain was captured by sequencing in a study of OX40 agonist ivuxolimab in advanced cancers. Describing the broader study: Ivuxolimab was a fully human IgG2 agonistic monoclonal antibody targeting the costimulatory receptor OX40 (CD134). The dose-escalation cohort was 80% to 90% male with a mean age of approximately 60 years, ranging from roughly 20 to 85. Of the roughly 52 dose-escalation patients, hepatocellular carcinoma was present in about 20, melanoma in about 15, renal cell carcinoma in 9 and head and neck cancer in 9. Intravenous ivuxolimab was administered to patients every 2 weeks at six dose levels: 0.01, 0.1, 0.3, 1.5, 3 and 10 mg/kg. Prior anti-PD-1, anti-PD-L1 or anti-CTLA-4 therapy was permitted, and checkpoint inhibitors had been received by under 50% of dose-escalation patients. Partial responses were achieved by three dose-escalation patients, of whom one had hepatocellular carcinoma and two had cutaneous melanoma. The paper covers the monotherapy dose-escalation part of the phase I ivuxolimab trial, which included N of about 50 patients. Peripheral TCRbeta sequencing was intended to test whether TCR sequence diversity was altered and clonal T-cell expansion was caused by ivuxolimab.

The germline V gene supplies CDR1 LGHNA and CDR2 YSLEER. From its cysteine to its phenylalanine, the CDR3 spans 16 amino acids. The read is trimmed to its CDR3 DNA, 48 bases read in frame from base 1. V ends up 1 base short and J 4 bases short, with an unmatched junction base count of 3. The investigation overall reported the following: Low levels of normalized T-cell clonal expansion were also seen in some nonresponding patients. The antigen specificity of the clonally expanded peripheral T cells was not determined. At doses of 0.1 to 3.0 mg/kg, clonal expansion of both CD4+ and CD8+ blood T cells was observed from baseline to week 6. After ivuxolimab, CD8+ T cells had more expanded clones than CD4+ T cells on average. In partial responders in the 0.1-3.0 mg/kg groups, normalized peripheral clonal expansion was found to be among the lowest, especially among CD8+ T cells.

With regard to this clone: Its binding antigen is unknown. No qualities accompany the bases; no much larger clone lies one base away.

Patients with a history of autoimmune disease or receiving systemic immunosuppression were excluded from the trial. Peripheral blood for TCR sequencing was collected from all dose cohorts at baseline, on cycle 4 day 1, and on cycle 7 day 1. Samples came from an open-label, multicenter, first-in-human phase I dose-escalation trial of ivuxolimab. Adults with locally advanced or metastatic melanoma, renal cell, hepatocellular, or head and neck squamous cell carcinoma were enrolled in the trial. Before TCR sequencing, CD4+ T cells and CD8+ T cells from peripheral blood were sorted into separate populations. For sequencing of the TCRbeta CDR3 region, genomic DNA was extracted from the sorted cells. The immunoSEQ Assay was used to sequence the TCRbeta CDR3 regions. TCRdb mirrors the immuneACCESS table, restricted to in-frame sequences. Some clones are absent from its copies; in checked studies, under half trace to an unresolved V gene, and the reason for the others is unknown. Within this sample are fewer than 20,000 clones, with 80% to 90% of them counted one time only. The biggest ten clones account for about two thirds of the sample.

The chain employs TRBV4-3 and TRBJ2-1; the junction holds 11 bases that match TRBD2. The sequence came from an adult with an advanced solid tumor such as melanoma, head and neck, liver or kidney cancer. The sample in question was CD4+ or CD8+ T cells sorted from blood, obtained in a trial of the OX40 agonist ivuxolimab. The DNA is TGCGCCAGCAGCCAAGGGATAGCGGGAGGGTACAATGAGCAGTTCTTC. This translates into CASSQGIAGGYNEQFF.